This is a list of T cell receptor beta chains from one sample in a study of cytomegalovirus exposure and HLA in healthy donors. Measured with immunoSEQ multiplex PCR; TCRdb has only the in-frame clones, and not every one. Found here are under 200,000 clones, 70% to 85% of them singletons; the top ten hold around 6.6%. What was sequenced was PBMCs. The receptors stem from a man aged 50 to 59 in good health and CMV-seropositive. Each CDR3 is given with its conserved first and last residue. D genes are given only for firm matches. Clone size is given for some rows only: seen once, a few or many times, or a class if the clone is expanded.

j_call	cdr3_length	d_call	v_call	clone_size	cdr3_nt	cdr3_aa
TRBJ1-3	17	.	TRBV5-4	.	TGTGCCAGCAGCTTGGGTGGCCTCGGAACTACTGGAAACACCATATATTTT	CASSLGGLGTTGNTIYF
TRBJ1-2	15	.	TRBV2	.	TGTGCCAGCAGTGAAGCAGGAGTACAGGGCTATGGCTACACCTTC	CASSEAGVQGYGYTF
TRBJ1-6	15	.	TRBV7-9	.	TGTGCCAGCAGCCGTCCACAGGGACGGGATTCACCCCTCCACTTT	CASSRPQGRDSPLHF
TRBJ1-6	15	TRBD1	TRBV5-4	.	TGTGCCAGCAGCGTGACAGGGGTCTCGAATTCACCCCTCCACTTT	CASSVTGVSNSPLHF
TRBJ2-2	17	TRBD2	TRBV11-2	.	TGTGCCAGCAGCTCGACGACTAGCGGGACACGGACCGGGGAGCTGTTTTTT	CASSSTTSGTRTGELFF
TRBJ2-1	12	.	TRBV7-9	.	TGTGCCAGCAGCTTGGACAGAAATGAGCAGTTCTTC	CASSLDRNEQFF
TRBJ1-2	14	.	TRBV5-8	.	TGTGCCAGCAGCTTGGAGACAGCCTACTATGGCCACACCTTC	CASSLETAYYGHTF
TRBJ2-1	17	TRBD1	TRBV13	.	TGTGCCAGCAGCTTCGCCGGAGGGACAGGGTTCAACAATGAGCAGTTCTTC	CASSFAGGTGFNNEQFF
TRBJ1-4	15	.	TRBV5-1	.	TGCGCCAGCAAAAACGGGGGAATCACTAATGAAAAACTGTTTTTT	CASKNGGITNEKLFF
TRBJ2-1	11	TRBD2	TRBV6-5	.	TGTGCCAGCAGCAATAGCGGGAAGATGTTCTTC	CASSNSGKMFF
TRBJ2-1	12	.	TRBV6-4	.	TGTGCCAGCAGTGACCCTCGAGGTGAGCAGTTCTTC	CASSDPRGEQFF
TRBJ1-1	15	TRBD1	TRBV7-9	.	TGTGCCAGCAGCCCGCTAAGACAGGGGGCGACTGAAGCTTTCTTT	CASSPLRQGATEAFF
TRBJ1-4	13	TRBD1	TRBV15	.	TGTGCCATTTCGGGACAGGGGGGTGAAAAACTGTTTTTT	CAISGQGGEKLFF
TRBJ1-2	14	.	TRBV29-1	.	TGCAGCGTCAACCGACCGACAGCTAACTATGGCTACACCTTC	CSVNRPTANYGYTF
TRBJ2-1	17	TRBD2	TRBV7-2	once	TGTGCCAGCAGCTTATTGGGCCGGGCTAGCGGGAGCCATGAGCAGTTCTTC	CASSLLGRASGSHEQFF
TRBJ1-1	14	TRBD1	TRBV19	.	TGTGCCAGTAGTTCAACCCTGACAGGGGGCGAGGCTTTCTTT	CASSSTLTGGEAFF
TRBJ2-5	18	.	TRBV19	.	TGTGCCAGTAGTATCCCCACGGCGCGGGGACGATCACACGAGACCCAGTACTTC	CASSIPTARGRSHETQYF
TRBJ1-1	12	.	TRBV30	.	TGTGCCTGGAGTGGGGTAGGGGGTGAAGCTTTCTTT	CAWSGVGGEAFF
TRBJ1-6	15	.	TRBV5-6	.	TGTGCCAGCAGCTGGTACAGGGAACTAAATTCACCCCTCCACTTT	CASSWYRELNSPLHF
TRBJ2-3	15	TRBD2	TRBV4-2	.	TGTGCCAGCAGCCAACAGCTGCGGGAGCGGGATACGCAGTATTTT	CASSQQLRERDTQYF
TRBJ2-1	15	.	TRBV6-5	.	TGTGCCAGCAGTTACGGCGGGCTTGGCTACAATGAGCAGTTCTTC	CASSYGGLGYNEQFF